This T cell receptor (beta chain) was identified during a study of T-cell reconstitution after alpha-beta-depleted transplantation in children. Overall study results and limits: The origin of alpha-beta T cells about two months after transplant was reportedly several hundred expanded graft clones.

During its preparation, the TCRbeta library received unique molecular identifiers. TCRdb passed the PCR reads through MiXCR, listing each CDR3 protein once. The sample lists about 300,000 distinct CDR3 sequences, roughly a tenth occurring once. The ends were cut back, 0 bases at V and 0 bases at J, with 8 bases in the middle. There are 14 residues in the CDR3. Germline-derived CDR1 and CDR2 are DFQATT and SNEGSKA (reference sequence). Details on this clonotype: The target antigen is unknown.

Specimen: PBMCs, collected before TCRalphabeta/CD19-depleted stem cell transplant. The chain has TRBV20-1 and TRBJ1-1; tentatively, D is TRBD1 (6 bases). This TCR was sampled from a boy in the first two years of life with acute myeloid leukemia, due to receive a stem cell transplant. As DNA, the CDR3 is TGCAGTGCTAGAGAGACAGGAATGAACACTGAAGCTTTCTTT. This sequence encodes CSARETGMNTEAFF.